The present TCR beta chain was sequenced within a study of blood T cell repertoires in COVID-19. Study as a whole: Samples came from the United States, Italy and Spain, spanning acute and convalescent COVID-19. Sources were T cells, B-cell-depleted T cells, or PBMCs; the material itself was cDNA or gDNA.

Participant reports of clinical history set cohort assignment. Libraries were prepared by immunoSEQ multiplex PCR; TCRdb keeps only in-frame clonotypes and omits some of them. The table includes approximately 300,000 clones, 65% to 90% detected once. The clonotype comes from a woman younger than 30 who had recovered from COVID-19. The specimen sequenced was PBMCs or T cells enriched from blood (not recorded which).

The CDR3: CASSFIEVDTEAFF. As DNA, the CDR3 is TGTGCCAGCAGCTTCATAGAGGTGGACACTGAAGCTTTCTTT. The chain recombines TRBV11-2 with TRBJ1-1; no reliable D call. CDR3 length equals 14 residues. The germline V gene encodes CDR1 SGHAT and CDR2 FQNNGV. Trimming shortened V by 3 bases and J by 3 bases, and 11 bases separated the two germline ends.